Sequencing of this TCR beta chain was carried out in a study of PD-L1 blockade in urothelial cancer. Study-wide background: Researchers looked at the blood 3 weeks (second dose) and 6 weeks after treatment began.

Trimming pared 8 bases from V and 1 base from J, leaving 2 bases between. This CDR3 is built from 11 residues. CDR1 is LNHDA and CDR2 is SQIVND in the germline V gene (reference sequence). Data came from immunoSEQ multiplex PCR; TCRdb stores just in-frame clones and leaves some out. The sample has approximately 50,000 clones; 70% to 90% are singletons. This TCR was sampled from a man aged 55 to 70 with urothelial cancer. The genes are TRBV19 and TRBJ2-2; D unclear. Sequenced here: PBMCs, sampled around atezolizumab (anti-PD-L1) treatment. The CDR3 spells CASRNTGELFF. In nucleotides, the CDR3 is TGTGCCAGTCGGAACACCGGGGAGCTGTTTTTT. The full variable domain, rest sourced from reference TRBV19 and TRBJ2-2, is DGGITQSPKYLFRKEGQNVTLSCEQNLNHDAMYWYRQDPGQGLRLIYYSQIVNDFQKGDIAEGYSVSREKKESFPLTVTSAQKNPTAFYLCASRNTGELFFGEGSRLTVL.